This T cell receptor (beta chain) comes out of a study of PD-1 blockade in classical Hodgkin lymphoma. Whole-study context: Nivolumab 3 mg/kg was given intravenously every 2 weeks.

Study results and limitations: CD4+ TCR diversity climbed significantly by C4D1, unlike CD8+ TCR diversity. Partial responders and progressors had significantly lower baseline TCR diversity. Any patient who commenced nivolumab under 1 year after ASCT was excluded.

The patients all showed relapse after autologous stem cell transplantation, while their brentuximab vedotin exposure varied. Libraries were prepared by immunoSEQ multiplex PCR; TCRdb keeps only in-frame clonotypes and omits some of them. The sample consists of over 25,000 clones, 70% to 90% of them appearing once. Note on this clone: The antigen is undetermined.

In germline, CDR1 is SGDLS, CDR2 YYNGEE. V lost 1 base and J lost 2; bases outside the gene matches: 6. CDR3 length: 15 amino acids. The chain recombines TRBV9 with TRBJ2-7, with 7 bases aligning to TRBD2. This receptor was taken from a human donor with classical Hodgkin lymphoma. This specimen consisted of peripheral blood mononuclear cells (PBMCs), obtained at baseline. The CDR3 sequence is CASSVSAGLTYEQYF. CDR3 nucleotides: TGTGCCAGCAGCGTATCAGCGGGGTTAACCTACGAGCAGTACTTC.